This is a list of T cell receptor beta chains from one sample in a study of OX40 agonist ivuxolimab in advanced cancers. Generated by immunoSEQ multiplex PCR, the TCRdb table keeps only in-frame clones and is missing some. Of approximately 44,000 clones listed, 65% to 85% were seen once; the top ten hold about 5.5%. This sample comprised CD4+ or CD8+ T cells sorted from blood, obtained in a trial of the OX40 agonist ivuxolimab. The receptors were gathered from an adult with an advanced solid tumor such as melanoma, head and neck, liver or kidney cancer. Both conserved end residues are part of each CDR3. D genes are given only for firm matches. Rows may omit the clone size; those that give it use once, few, many or a size class.

d_call | j_call | clone_size | v_call | cdr3_aa | cdr3_nt
- | TRBJ1-3 | - | TRBV27 | CASREFNANTIYF | TGTGCCAGCCGGGAATTCAACGCAAACACCATATATTTT
- | TRBJ2-3 | - | TRBV5-1 | CASSRGAGYTDTQYF | TGCGCCAGCAGCCGGGGGGCGGGCTACACAGATACGCAGTATTTT
- | TRBJ2-5 | - | TRBV2 | CASSREETQYF | TGTGCCAGCAGCAGGGAAGAGACCCAGTACTTC
- | TRBJ1-4 | - | TRBV5-1 | CASSLATDGENEKLFF | TGCGCCAGCAGCTTGGCCACAGACGGCGAGAATGAAAAACTGTTTTTT
TRBD1 | TRBJ2-3 | - | TRBV11-3 | CASRQGRTFRSADTQYF | TGTGCCAGCAGACAGGGGCGGACCTTCAGGAGTGCAGATACGCAGTATTTT
- | TRBJ2-5 | - | TRBV19 | CASSRGEETQYF | TGTGCCAGTAGTCGGGGAGAAGAGACCCAGTACTTC
TRBD2 | TRBJ2-6 | few | TRBV10-3 | CAISGTSTGVGANVLTF | TGTGCCATCTCGGGGACTAGTACTGGCGTTGGGGCCAACGTCCTGACTTTC
- | TRBJ2-5 | - | TRBV7-8 | CASKEGETQYF | TGTGCCAGTAAGGAGGGAGAGACCCAGTACTTC
TRBD1 | TRBJ2-4 | - | TRBV2 | CASSEGNAGGRVLAKNIQYF | TGTGCCAGCAGTGAAGGGAACGCAGGGGGAAGGGTTTTAGCCAAAAACATTCAGTACTTC
- | TRBJ1-5 | few | TRBV30 | CAWSPSHWGNQPQHF | TGTGCCTGGAGTCCATCTCATTGGGGCAATCAGCCCCAGCATTTT
TRBD1 | TRBJ1-1 | - | TRBV27 | CASSGQGGTEAFF | TGTGCCAGCAGTGGACAGGGTGGGACTGAAGCTTTCTTT
TRBD1 | TRBJ2-4 | - | TRBV30 | CAWMPGTGAKNIQYF | TGTGCCTGGATGCCTGGGACAGGAGCCAAAAACATTCAGTACTTC
- | TRBJ2-1 | - | TRBV10-3 | CAISEVRAGSYNEQFF | TGTGCCATCAGTGAGGTGCGAGCGGGCTCCTACAATGAGCAGTTCTTC
TRBD1 | TRBJ2-7 | - | TRBV18 | CASSPYETGLGYEQYF | TGTGCCAGCTCACCTTACGAGACAGGGTTGGGTTACGAGCAGTACTTC
- | TRBJ1-1 | - | TRBV14 | CASSRDNEAFF | TGTGCCAGCAGCCGGGACAATGAAGCTTTCTTT
TRBD1 | TRBJ1-2 | - | TRBV28 | CASSSGQGRYGYTF | TGTGCCAGCAGTTCGGGACAGGGGCGGTATGGCTACACCTTC
- | TRBJ1-2 | - | TRBV6-4 | CASSDSGTGYTF | TGTGCCAGCAGTGACTCAGGGACTGGCTACACCTTC
- | TRBJ1-1 | - | TRBV5-4 | CASSLLENTEAFF | TGTGCCAGCAGCTTGCTGGAGAACACTGAAGCTTTCTTT
TRBD1 | TRBJ1-1 | few | TRBV19 | CASSIFPGQLGSFF | TGTGCCAGTAGTATCTTTCCGGGACAGTTAGGGTCTTTCTTT
- | TRBJ2-7 | - | TRBV2 | CASSPGRLSNSYEQYF | TGTGCCAGCAGTCCAGGCAGGCTAAGCAACTCCTACGAGCAGTACTTC
- | TRBJ1-1 | - | TRBV11-3 | CASSLRGRNTEAFF | TGTGCCAGCAGCTTACGAGGGAGGAACACTGAAGCTTTCTTT
- | TRBJ1-1 | - | TRBV7-9 | CASSRTGHSSVEAFF | TGTGCCAGCAGTCGTACGGGACACTCGTCCGTTGAAGCTTTCTTT
TRBD1 | TRBJ1-1 | once | TRBV11-3 | CASSFLTRGTGGTMNTEAFF | TGTGCCAGCAGCTTCTTGACTCGGGGGACAGGGGGAACCATGAACACTGAAGCTTTCTTT
- | TRBJ1-1 | - | TRBV6-5 | CASRSLAGSEAFF | TGTGCCAGCAGATCGCTAGCGGGTTCTGAAGCTTTCTTT
- | TRBJ2-1 | - | TRBV19 | CASSIERGRRVIF | TGTGCCAGTAGTATAGAGAGGGGTCGCAGGGTAATCTTC
- | TRBJ2-7 | - | TRBV6-5 | CASSFTASASLGEQYF | TGTGCCAGCAGTTTTACGGCTAGCGCTAGTTTAGGGGAGCAGTACTTC
- | TRBJ1-1 | - | TRBV7-8 | CASSLVGRANTEAFF | TGTGCCAGCAGCTTAGTCGGCAGGGCCAACACTGAAGCTTTCTTT
TRBD1 | TRBJ1-2 | - | TRBV11-3 | CASSPRDSPNYGYTF | TGTGCCAGCAGCCCACGGGACAGTCCAAACTATGGCTACACCTTC
TRBD2 | TRBJ2-7 | - | TRBV4-3 | CASSQQIPGAGLASEQYF | TGCGCCAGCAGCCAACAAATCCCCGGGGCGGGACTAGCTTCCGAGCAGTACTTC
TRBD2 | TRBJ2-7 | - | TRBV6-5 | CASREAGSSYEQYF | TGTGCCAGCAGGGAAGCGGGGTCCTCCTACGAGCAGTACTTC
- | TRBJ2-7 | - | TRBV11-1 | CASSSQVSTLSYEQYF | TGTGCCAGCAGCTCACAGGTTTCCACCCTCTCGTACGAGCAGTACTTC
TRBD2 | TRBJ2-1 | once | TRBV5-1 | CASSGGRAGDNEQFF | TGCGCCAGCAGTGGCGGGAGGGCAGGGGACAATGAGCAGTTCTTC
TRBD1 | TRBJ2-7 | - | TRBV4-3 | CASSRWTGGRAEQYF | TGCGCCAGCAGCCGATGGACAGGGGGCCGGGCCGAGCAGTACTTC
TRBD2 | TRBJ2-2 | - | TRBV5-1 | CASTTSGSYTGELFF | TGCGCCAGCACTACTAGCGGGAGTTACACCGGGGAGCTGTTTTTT
TRBD1 | TRBJ2-7 | - | TRBV30 | CAWSSGQGYEQYF | TGTGCCTGGAGTTCGGGACAGGGGTACGAGCAGTACTTC
- | TRBJ2-4 | - | TRBV9 | CASSVGSAVNNIQYF | TGTGCCAGCAGCGTAGGCAGCGCCGTTAACAACATTCAGTACTTC
TRBD2 | TRBJ2-1 | - | TRBV7-6 | CASSLRTSGTREQFF | TGTGCCAGCAGCTTACGGACTAGCGGTACAAGAGAGCAGTTCTTC
- | TRBJ2-5 | - | TRBV6-1 | CASSDGLRGETQYF | TGTGCCAGCAGTGACGGACTACGGGGAGAGACCCAGTACTTC
- | TRBJ2-1 | - | TRBV9 | CASSVGRSGLYEQFF | TGTGCCAGCAGCGTTGGACGCAGCGGCCTCTATGAGCAGTTCTTC
- | TRBJ2-7 | - | TRBV21-1 | CASSKRGKLAGGPLHSEQYF | TGTGCCAGCAGCAAAAGAGGGAAACTAGCGGGAGGGCCACTTCACAGTGAGCAGTACTTC
- | TRBJ1-2 | - | TRBV9 | CASSVATRGLEGYTF | TGTGCCAGCAGCGTAGCTACGAGAGGGCTGGAGGGCTACACCTTC